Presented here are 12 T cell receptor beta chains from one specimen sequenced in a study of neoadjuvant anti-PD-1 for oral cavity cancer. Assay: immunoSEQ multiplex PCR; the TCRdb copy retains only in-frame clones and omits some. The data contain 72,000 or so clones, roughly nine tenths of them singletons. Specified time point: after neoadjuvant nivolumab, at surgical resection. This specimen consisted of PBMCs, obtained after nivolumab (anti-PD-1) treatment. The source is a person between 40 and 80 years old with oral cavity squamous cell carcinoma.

The CDR3 nucleotides are TGTGCCAGCATGGGACAGGGATGGAATGAGCAGTTCTTC. It codes for CASMGQGWNEQFF. This chain uses TRBV2 with TRBJ2-1; 9 nucleotides line up with TRBD1. Germline lookup yields CDR1 SNHLY and CDR2 FYNNEI. The CDR3 contains 13 residues. V was clipped by 7 bases and J by 7 bases; unmatched bases: 5.

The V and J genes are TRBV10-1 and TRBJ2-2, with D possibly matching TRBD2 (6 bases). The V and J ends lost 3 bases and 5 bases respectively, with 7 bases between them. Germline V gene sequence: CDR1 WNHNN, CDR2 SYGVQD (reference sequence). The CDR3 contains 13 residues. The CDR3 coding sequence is TGCGCCAGCAGTGACGGGGGAACCGGGGAGCTGTTTTTT. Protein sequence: CASSDGGTGELFF.

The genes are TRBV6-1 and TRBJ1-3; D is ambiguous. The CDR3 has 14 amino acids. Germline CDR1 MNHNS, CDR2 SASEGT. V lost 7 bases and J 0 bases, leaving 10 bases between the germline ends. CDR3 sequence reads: CASTPNGSGNTIYF. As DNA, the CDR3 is TGTGCCAGCACCCCGAATGGCTCTGGAAACACCATATATTTT.

Here the CDR3 DNA reads TGTGCCAGCAGTTACCGGTCGGGGGCGGGATATGGCTACACCTTC. Amino acid sequence: CASSYRSGAGYGYTF. J is TRBJ1-2 and V is TRBV6-5, with a weak D call TRBD1 (6 bases). V was shortened by 2 bases and J by 5 bases, with 15 bases between the two germline ends. There are 15 residues in the CDR3. The germline gives CDR1 MNHEY, CDR2 SVGAGI.

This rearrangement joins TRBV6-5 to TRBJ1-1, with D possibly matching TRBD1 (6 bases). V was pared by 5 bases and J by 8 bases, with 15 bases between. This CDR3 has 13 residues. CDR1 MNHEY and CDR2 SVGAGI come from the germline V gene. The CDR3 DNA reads TGTGCCAGCAGTAGAACGACAGGCCGGGAAGCTTTCTTT. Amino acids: CASSRTTGREAFF.

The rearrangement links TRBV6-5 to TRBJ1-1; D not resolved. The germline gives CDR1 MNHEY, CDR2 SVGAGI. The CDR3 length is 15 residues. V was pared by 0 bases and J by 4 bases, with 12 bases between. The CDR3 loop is CASSYSKNLATEAFF. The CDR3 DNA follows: TGTGCCAGCAGTTACTCGAAGAATCTGGCCACTGAAGCTTTCTTT.

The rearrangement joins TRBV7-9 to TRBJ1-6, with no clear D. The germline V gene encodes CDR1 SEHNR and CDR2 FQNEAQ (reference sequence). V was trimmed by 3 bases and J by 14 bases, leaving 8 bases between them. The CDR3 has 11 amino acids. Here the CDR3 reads CASSLLTSLHF. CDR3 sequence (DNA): TGTGCCAGCAGCTTGCTCACTTCCCTCCACTTT.

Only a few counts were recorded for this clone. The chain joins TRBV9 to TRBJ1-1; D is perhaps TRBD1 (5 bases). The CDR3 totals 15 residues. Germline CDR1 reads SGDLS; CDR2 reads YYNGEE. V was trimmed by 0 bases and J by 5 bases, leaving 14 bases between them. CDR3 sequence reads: CASSVGGVSGTEAFF. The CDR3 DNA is TGTGCCAGCAGCGTAGGAGGGGTCAGTGGGACTGAAGCTTTCTTT.

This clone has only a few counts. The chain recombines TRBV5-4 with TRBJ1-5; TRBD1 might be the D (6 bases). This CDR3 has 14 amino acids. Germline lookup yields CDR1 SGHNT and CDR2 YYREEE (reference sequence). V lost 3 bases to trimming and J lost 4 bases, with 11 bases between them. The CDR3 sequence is CASSSQGDNQPQHF. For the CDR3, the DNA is TGTGCCAGCAGCTCACAGGGCGATAATCAGCCCCAGCATTTT.

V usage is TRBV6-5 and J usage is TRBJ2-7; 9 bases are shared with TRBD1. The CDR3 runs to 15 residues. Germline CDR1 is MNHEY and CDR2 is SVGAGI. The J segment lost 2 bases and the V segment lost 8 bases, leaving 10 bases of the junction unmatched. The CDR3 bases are TGTGCCAGCTCCCTCGCCGGGACAGGGCCCTACGAGCAGTACTTC. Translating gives CASSLAGTGPYEQYF.

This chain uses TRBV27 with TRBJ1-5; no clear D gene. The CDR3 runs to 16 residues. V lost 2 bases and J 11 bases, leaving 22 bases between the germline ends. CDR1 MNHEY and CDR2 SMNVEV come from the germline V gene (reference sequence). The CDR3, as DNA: TGTGCCAGCAGTTTAAAGCCCGGGGTCCTCCCAAGGTCCCAGCATTTT. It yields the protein CASSLKPGVLPRSQHF.

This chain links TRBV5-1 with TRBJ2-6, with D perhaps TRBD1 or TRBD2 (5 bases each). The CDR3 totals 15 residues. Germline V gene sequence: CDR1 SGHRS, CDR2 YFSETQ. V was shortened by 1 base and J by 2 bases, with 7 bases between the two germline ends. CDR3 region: CASSLRGPGANVLTF. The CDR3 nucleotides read TGCGCCAGCAGCTTGCGGGGCCCTGGGGCCAACGTCCTGACTTTC.